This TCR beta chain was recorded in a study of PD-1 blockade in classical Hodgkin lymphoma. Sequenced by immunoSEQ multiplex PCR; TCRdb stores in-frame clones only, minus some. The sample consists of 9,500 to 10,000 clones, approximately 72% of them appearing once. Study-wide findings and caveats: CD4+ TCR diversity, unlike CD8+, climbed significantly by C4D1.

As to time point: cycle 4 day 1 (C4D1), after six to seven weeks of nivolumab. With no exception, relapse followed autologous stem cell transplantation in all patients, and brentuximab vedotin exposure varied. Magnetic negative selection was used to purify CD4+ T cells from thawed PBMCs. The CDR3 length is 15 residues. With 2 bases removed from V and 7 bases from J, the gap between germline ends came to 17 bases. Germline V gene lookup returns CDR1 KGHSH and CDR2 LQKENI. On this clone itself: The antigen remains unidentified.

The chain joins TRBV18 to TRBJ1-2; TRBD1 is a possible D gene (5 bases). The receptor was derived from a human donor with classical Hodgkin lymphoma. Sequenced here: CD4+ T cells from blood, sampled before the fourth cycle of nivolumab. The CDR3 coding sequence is TGTGCCAGCTCACCAGGCCTGGGGCTTTGGGGTGGCTACACCTTC. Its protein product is CASSPGLGLWGGYTF.